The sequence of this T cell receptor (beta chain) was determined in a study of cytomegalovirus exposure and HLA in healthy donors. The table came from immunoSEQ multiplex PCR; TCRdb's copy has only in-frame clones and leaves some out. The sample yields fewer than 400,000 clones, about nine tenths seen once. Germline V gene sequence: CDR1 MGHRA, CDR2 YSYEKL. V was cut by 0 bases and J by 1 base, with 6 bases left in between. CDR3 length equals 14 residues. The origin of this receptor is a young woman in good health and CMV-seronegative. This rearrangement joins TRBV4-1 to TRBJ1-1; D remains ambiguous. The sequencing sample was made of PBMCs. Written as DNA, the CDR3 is TGCGCCAGCAGCCAAGAACAGCCGAACACTGAAGCTTTCTTT. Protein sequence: CASSQEQPNTEAFF.